These 16 T cell receptor beta chains came from one sample sequenced in a study of cytomegalovirus exposure and HLA in healthy donors. The PCR had 60 Vbeta and 13 Jbeta primers. Some clones are missing from TCRdb's copy, which holds only in-frame ones; the method was immunoSEQ multiplex PCR. The sample lists 150,000 to 200,000 clones, roughly 79% seen once, with approximately 1% in the top ten. Material: PBMCs. These receptors all come from a woman between 40 and 55 years old in good health and CMV-seronegative.

The chain joins TRBV19 to TRBJ1-5, with D possibly matching TRBD1 (5 bases). This CDR3 is built from 18 residues. CDR1 and CDR2 (germline): LNHDA, SQIVND (reference sequence). The V gene lost 2 bases and the J gene lost 0 bases, with 17 bases spanning the gap. CDR3 nucleotides: TGTGCCAGTAGTATACCAGACAGTTCACCCCATAGCAATCAGCCCCAGCATTTT. Amino acid sequence: CASSIPDSSPHSNQPQHF.

The CDR3 DNA is TGTGCCTGGACTTGGGGGGGCACCGGGGAGCTGTTTTTT. Its translation: CAWTWGGTGELFF. The gene calls are TRBV30 and TRBJ2-2; TRBD2 agrees at 7 bases. CDR3 length: 13 residues. The J segment lost 4 bases and the V segment lost 4 bases, leaving 3 bases of the junction unmatched. The germline gives CDR1 GTSNPN, CDR2 SVGIG (reference sequence).

The chain couples TRBV2 to TRBJ2-7; tentatively, D is TRBD1 (5 bases). V was trimmed by 2 bases and J by 4 bases, leaving 12 bases between them. Looked up from germline, CDR1 is SNHLY and CDR2 is FYNNEI. The CDR3 is 14 amino acids. The CDR3 loop is CASSEKGARYEQYF. The CDR3 nucleotides are TGTGCCAGCAGTGAAAAAGGGGCCCGATACGAGCAGTACTTC.

The rearrangement uses TRBV4-2 and TRBJ1-5; possibly TRBD1 for D (5 bases). Germline-derived CDR1 and CDR2 are LGHNA and YNFKEQ. CDR3 length: 15 residues. V was pared by 0 bases and J by 4 bases, with 10 bases between. CDR3 sequence reads: CASSQDGALNQPQHF. Written as DNA, the CDR3 is TGTGCCAGCAGCCAAGATGGGGCACTTAATCAGCCCCAGCATTTT.

J is TRBJ2-1 and V is TRBV11-3; TRBD2 matches at 11 bases. V lost 5 bases, J lost 5 bases, and 2 bases stayed unmatched. CDR1 SGHNT and CDR2 YENEEA come from the germline V gene. The CDR3 sequence is 14 residues long. CDR3 region: CASSAGLADNEQFF. Here the CDR3 DNA reads TGTGCCAGCAGCGCGGGACTAGCGGACAATGAGCAGTTCTTC.

The chain couples TRBV6-5 to TRBJ1-1; 7 bases are a match to TRBD1. Trimming cost V 10 bases and J 4 bases; bases outside gene matches: 9. Germline values: CDR1 MNHEY, CDR2 SVGAGI. This CDR3 is built from 13 residues. The CDR3: CATRSGGFTEAFF. The CDR3 DNA reads as TGTGCCACCCGGTCAGGGGGTTTCACTGAAGCTTTCTTT.

The chain uses TRBV7-8 and TRBJ1-5; 11 bases line up with TRBD1. The CDR3 is made up of 16 amino acids. The germline V gene has CDR1 SGHVS and CDR2 FQNEAQ. The ends lost 5 bases at V and 5 bases at J; junction bases unmatched: 8. The CDR3 spells CASSGRTGGFDQPQHF. CDR3 DNA sequence: TGTGCCAGCAGCGGCCGGACAGGGGGCTTTGATCAGCCCCAGCATTTT.

The V gene is TRBV10-3, the J gene TRBJ2-7; 8 nucleotides match TRBD2. The germline V gene encodes CDR1 ENHRY and CDR2 SYGVKD. V shed 10 bases, J shed 0 bases, and the junction held 5 bases outside the gene matches. The CDR3 is made up of 13 amino acids. The CDR3 DNA sequence: TGTGCCACCACTAGCGGTAGCTCCTACGAGCAGTACTTC. Translating gives CATTSGSSYEQYF.

This clone was recorded a few times. CDR3 in DNA: TGTGCCAGCAGCAGGCGTGCGGGGGCCCGGGGAGGCAATGAGCAGTTCTTC. It specifies CASSRRAGARGGNEQFF. The genes are TRBV5-8 and TRBJ2-1, with D maybe TRBD2 (7 bases). The germline V gene has CDR1 SGHTS and CDR2 YDEGEE. The CDR3 contains 17 residues. Trimming cost V 4 bases and J 6 bases, with 23 bases left between them.

The CDR3 here is CASSLGLTDTQYF. DNA for the CDR3: TGCGCCAGCAGCTTGGGTCTAACAGATACGCAGTATTTT. V is TRBV5-1 and J is TRBJ2-3; no clear D gene. The germline V and J ends were trimmed by 0 bases and 3 bases, with 5 bases remaining between them. Germline assignment: CDR1 SGHRS and CDR2 YFSETQ. This CDR3 region has 13 residues.

The gene calls are TRBV6-6 and TRBJ1-1; no clear D gene. The germline CDR1 and CDR2 sequences are MNHNY and SVGAGI (reference sequence). The CDR3 spans 13 residues. V was shortened by 7 bases and J by 0 bases, with 9 bases between the two germline ends. CDR3 protein: CASTFTLNTEAFF. In nucleotides, the CDR3 is TGTGCCAGCACCTTTACACTGAACACTGAAGCTTTCTTT.

The V and J genes are TRBV7-3 and TRBJ2-5, with 13 bases that match TRBD2. The better agreement between TRBJ2-7 and the DNA end casts doubt on the J call. Germline V CDR1 and CDR2: SGHTA, FQGTGA. The CDR3 consists of 15 residues. This CDR3 reads CASSEGLAGLYEQYF. The CDR3 region has the DNA TGTGCCAGCAGCGAGGGACTAGCGGGACTCTACGAGCAGTACTTC.

This sequence joins TRBV7-3 and TRBJ2-2, with 12 nucleotides matching TRBD1. V lost 5 bases to trimming and J lost 7 bases; unmatched junction nucleotides: 5. Germline-derived CDR1 and CDR2 are SGHTA and FQGTGA. The CDR3 sequence is 15 residues long. DNA of the CDR3: TGTGCCAGCAGCCGGGACAGGGGGCAAGGCGGGGAGCTGTTTTTT. Protein sequence: CASSRDRGQGGELFF.

This clone was counted only a few times. This chain links TRBV14 with TRBJ2-1, with 7 bases lining up with TRBD1. The CDR3 length is 15 residues. Germline V gene lookup returns CDR1 SGHDN and CDR2 FVKESK. Losses at the gene ends were 4 bases for V and 4 bases for J; bases not matched to a gene: 7. In DNA, the CDR3 is TGTGCCAGCAGCCCGTTCGGGACAGCGTACAATGAGCAGTTCTTC. Encoded protein: CASSPFGTAYNEQFF.

The rearrangement links TRBV27 to TRBJ2-7, with 9 bases matching TRBD1. Germline V lookup: CDR1 MNHEY, CDR2 SMNVEV (reference sequence). V dropped 6 bases and J dropped 9; count of bases not matched to a gene: 18. The CDR3 totals 16 residues. The CDR3 region is CASSLTSGTGWSGQYF. CDR3 in DNA: TGTGCCAGCAGCCTCACCTCCGGGACAGGGTGGTCGGGGCAGTACTTC.

The rearrangement joins TRBV19 to TRBJ1-1; D call uncertain. The V and J ends lost 8 bases and 4 bases respectively, with 14 bases between them. This CDR3 spans 13 amino acids. From germline, CDR1 is LNHDA and CDR2 SQIVND (reference sequence). CDR3 sequence reads: CASVRNLGTEAFF. CDR3 DNA: TGTGCCAGTGTTAGGAACCTAGGCACTGAAGCTTTCTTT.